This paragraph covers one T cell receptor beta chain sequence. Its antigen is not known. The sample belongs to a study of shared clonotypes between healthy human individuals. The study's findings and limits: The sharing of approximately 5.1% of naive CD4 clonotypes was seen across a handful of donors.

Deep-level assay runs were performed. This table comes from immunoSEQ multiplex PCR, and its TCRdb copy is limited to in-frame clones, with some not included. The repertoire holds some 2,500,000 clones, with more than 85% as singletons. With 8 bases removed from V and 3 bases from J, the gap between germline ends came to 10 bases. The CDR3 contains 13 residues. In germline, CDR1 is MNHEY, CDR2 SVGAGI. The gene calls are TRBV6-5 and TRBJ2-2; D ambiguous. Sequenced material: naive CD4+ T cells from PBMCs. Subset meaning: CD45RA+ positively selected. This sequence was found in a man younger than 30 in good health. Some clones in this sample may be carry-over from other donors' samples. The CDR3 DNA is TGTGCCAGCTCACGGGTGGACACCGGGGAGCTGTTTTTT. Protein product: CASSRVDTGELFF.